The 20 T cell receptor beta chains listed next were all sequenced from one sample in a study of blood T cell repertoires in COVID-19. Assay: immunoSEQ multiplex PCR; the TCRdb copy retains only in-frame clones and omits some. Of around 360,000 clones listed, approximately 89% are singletons. The sequencing sample was made of peripheral blood. These TCRs come from a woman aged 25 to 39 with COVID-19, enrolled during active disease.

This chain connects TRBV27 to TRBJ1-3; D not resolved. The CDR3 extends over 13 amino acids. CDR1 MNHEY and CDR2 SMNVEV come from the germline V gene (reference sequence). V was pared by 4 bases and J by 4 bases, with 8 bases between. The CDR3 DNA sequence: TGTGCCAGCAGTTCCGGGGTCGGAAACACCATATATTTT. Its translation is CASSSGVGNTIYF.

The chain recombines TRBV6-5 with TRBJ2-7, with 10 bases that match TRBD1. The germline V gene encodes CDR1 MNHEY and CDR2 SVGAGI. The CDR3 covers 14 residues. Trimming took 8 bases from V and 2 from J; bases not matched to a gene: 6. The CDR3 loop reads CASEKGTGAYEQYF. The CDR3 DNA reads TGTGCCAGCGAAAAGGGGACAGGGGCCTACGAGCAGTACTTC.

J is TRBJ2-1 and V is TRBV7-6; 8 bases agree with TRBD1. Germline V gene sequence: CDR1 SGHVS, CDR2 FNYEAQ. V was clipped by 4 bases and J by 8 bases; unmatched bases: 1. The CDR3 extends over 12 amino acids. The CDR3 DNA reads TGTGCCAGCAGCTCACAGGGGGATGAGCAGTTCTTC. Its translation is CASSSQGDEQFF.

The gene calls are TRBV5-1 and TRBJ1-3; 7 bases map to TRBD1. Germline CDR1 and CDR2: SGHRS and YFSETQ. The CDR3 length is 15 residues. V was clipped by 5 bases and J by 3 bases; unmatched bases: 8. The CDR3 coding sequence is TGCGCCAGCAGGCAGACAGGGAGTATTGGAAACACCATATATTTT. Its protein product is CASRQTGSIGNTIYF.

The CDR3 spells CATSTSSRGGISSYNEQFF. The DNA for the CDR3 is TGTGCCACCAGCACCTCGTCACGGGGGGGGATAAGCTCCTACAATGAGCAGTTCTTC. The chain recombines TRBV15 with TRBJ2-1; 8 bases map to TRBD2. The CDR3 has 19 amino acids. Unmatched junction bases numbered 14, after V lost 4 bases and J lost 0 bases. Looked up from germline, CDR1 is LNHNV and CDR2 is YYDKDF (reference sequence).

The chain recombines TRBV13 with TRBJ1-1; D may be TRBD1 (5 bases). V was trimmed by 4 bases and J by 4 bases, leaving 10 bases between them. CDR3 length: 13 amino acids. The germline V gene has CDR1 PRHDT and CDR2 FYEKMQ (reference sequence). The CDR3 nucleotides read TGTGCCAGCAGCTCACAGGATAGCACTGAAGCTTTCTTT. Protein sequence: CASSSQDSTEAFF.

The chain employs TRBV13 and TRBJ2-7; D is perhaps TRBD2 (5 bases). Germline CDR1 reads PRHDT; CDR2 reads FYEKMQ (reference sequence). Trimming shortened V by 2 bases and J by 2 bases, and 16 bases separated the two germline ends. There are 16 residues in the CDR3. DNA for the CDR3: TGTGCCAGCAGCTTAAGATCCGGACTGCACACCTACGAGCAGTACTTC. Its translation: CASSLRSGLHTYEQYF.

The rearrangement joins TRBV6-5 to TRBJ2-3; D is possibly TRBD1 (6 bases). CDR3 length equals 14 residues. V was trimmed by 5 bases and J by 6 bases, leaving 15 bases between them. From germline, CDR1 is MNHEY and CDR2 SVGAGI. DNA for the CDR3: TGTGCCAGCAGTCTGAACAGGGCTTACGATACGCAGTATTTT. This gives the protein CASSLNRAYDTQYF.

The chain recombines TRBV19 with TRBJ2-5; D might be TRBD2 (6 bases). The CDR3 has 16 amino acids. Looked up from germline, CDR1 is LNHDA and CDR2 is SQIVND (reference sequence). V lost 5 bases to trimming and J lost 0 bases, with 16 bases between them. The CDR3 nucleotides read TGTGCCAGTAGTGCCGCGGGAAGGGCGAACCAAGAGACCCAGTACTTC. It specifies CASSAAGRANQETQYF.

The chain couples TRBV25-1 to TRBJ2-7, with 9 bases matching TRBD2. The CDR3 has 15 amino acids. V lost 2 bases, J lost 0 bases, and 2 bases stayed unmatched. Germline V gives CDR1 MGHDK, CDR2 SYGVNS. The CDR3 loop is CASSEGTSLSYEQYF. CDR3 in DNA: TGTGCCAGCAGTGAAGGGACTAGCCTCTCCTACGAGCAGTACTTC.

The chain joins TRBV30 to TRBJ2-6; tentative D call: TRBD1 (6 bases). Germline values: CDR1 GTSNPN, CDR2 SVGIG (reference sequence). V was clipped by 6 bases and J by 0 bases, with 15 bases between them. CDR3 size: 16 residues. CDR3 nucleotide sequence: TGTGCCTGTTCAGGGGTGTTTTCCTCTGGGGCCAACGTCCTGACTTTC. Protein product: CACSGVFSSGANVLTF.

The gene calls are TRBV5-6 and TRBJ2-1; TRBD2 aligns across 9 bases. V shed 4 bases, J shed 8 bases, and the junction held 10 bases outside the gene matches. This CDR3 spans 15 amino acids. Germline V CDR1 and CDR2: SGHDT, YYEEEE. The CDR3 here is CASSGFSGSLDEQFF. The CDR3 bases are TGTGCCAGCAGCGGTTTTAGCGGGAGTTTGGATGAGCAGTTCTTC.

The V call is TRBV5-8, the J call TRBJ1-2; a possible D gene is TRBD1 (5 bases). The germline gives CDR1 SGHTS, CDR2 YDEGEE. V lost 0 bases, J lost 7 bases, and 16 bases lay in between. The CDR3 has 15 residues. The DNA for the CDR3 is TGTGCCAGCAGCTTGGCTGGGGCAAGGTCGGGTGGCTACACCTTC. Protein: CASSLAGARSGGYTF.

The sample holds one count of this clone. CDR3 sequence: CASSPGGGNGLYEQYF. CDR3 nucleotides: TGCGCCAGCAGCCCGGGGGGAGGGAATGGACTTTACGAGCAGTACTTC. The J gene is TRBJ2-7, the V gene TRBV4-1; TRBD2 agrees at 7 bases. The CDR3 runs 16 residues. Germline CDR1 is MGHRA and CDR2 is YSYEKL. Unmatched junction bases numbered 13, after V lost 4 bases and J lost 4 bases.

The V call is TRBV5-6, the J call TRBJ2-5; 8 bases align to TRBD2. Germline V gives CDR1 SGHDT, CDR2 YYEEEE. The CDR3 runs 16 residues. Trimming cost V 0 bases and J 2 bases; bases outside gene matches: 6. The CDR3 region has the DNA TGTGCCAGCAGCTTGGTTCGGGGGGGTACTCAAGAGACCCAGTACTTC. Its translation is CASSLVRGGTQETQYF.

The chain links TRBV24-1 to TRBJ2-1; tentative D call: TRBD2 (5 bases). Trimming left V 0 bases short and J 6 bases short, with 17 bases between. CDR1 is KGHDR, CDR2 SFDVKD, per germline. This CDR3 has 17 residues. The CDR3 spells CATSDLPDDSGGNEQFF. CDR3 sequence (DNA): TGTGCCACCAGTGATTTGCCGGACGACTCCGGAGGCAATGAGCAGTTCTTC.

V and J are TRBV4-3 and TRBJ1-5, with 8 bases lining up with TRBD1. Germline V lookup: CDR1 LGHNA, CDR2 YSLEER. The V and J ends lost 3 bases and 5 bases, in that order; junction bases with no gene match: 3. This CDR3 has 14 amino acids. DNA for the CDR3: TGCGCCAGCAGCCAGGACAGGGTCTATCAGCCCCAGCATTTT. Translation: CASSQDRVYQPQHF.

Of note for this clone: Additional DNA sequences in this sample encode the identical CDR3. This chain uses TRBV24-1 with TRBJ2-3, with D possibly matching TRBD1 (6 bases). CDR3 length equals 15 residues. Trimming shortened V by 4 bases and J by 2 bases, and 12 bases separated the two germline ends. CDR1 and CDR2 from the germline V gene are KGHDR and SFDVKD. The CDR3 loop is CATSEGQGATDTQYF. CDR3 bases: TGTGCCACCAGTGAGGGACAAGGGGCCACAGATACGCAGTATTTT.

This rearrangement joins TRBV3-1 (or the pseudogene TRBV3-2) to TRBJ2-5, with TRBD2 identical over 8 bases. J was trimmed by 4 bases and V by 0 bases; bases with no gene match: 10. The CDR3 length is 17 residues. Germline CDR1 is LGHDT and CDR2 is YNNKEL (reference sequence). The CDR3: CASSQDPPLAGTETQYF. CDR3 nucleotide sequence: TGTGCCAGCAGCCAAGATCCTCCTTTAGCGGGAACAGAGACCCAGTACTTC.

The chain links TRBV9 to TRBJ2-5; possibly TRBD2 for D (6 bases). The ends were cut back, 4 bases at V and 1 base at J, with 11 bases in the middle. There are 14 residues in the CDR3. Germline CDR1 and CDR2: SGDLS and YYNGEE. The CDR3 spells CASSIRDFQETQYF. As DNA, the CDR3 is TGTGCCAGCAGCATACGGGACTTCCAAGAGACCCAGTACTTC.